The entry below describes one T cell receptor beta chain. The assay was immunoSEQ multiplex PCR, and TCRdb's table has in-frame clones only and misses some. The table lists over 45,000 clones, about 94% of them singletons. The CDR3 is 13 amino acids. Trimming took 1 base from V and 3 from J, leaving 8 bases between them. CDR1 and CDR2 (germline): SGHNT, YYREEE (reference sequence). The sample belongs to a study of OX40 agonist ivuxolimab in advanced cancers. This sample comprised CD4+ or CD8+ T cells sorted from blood, obtained in a trial of the OX40 agonist ivuxolimab. The source of this sequence is an adult with an advanced solid tumor such as melanoma, head and neck, liver or kidney cancer. The chain combines TRBV5-4 with TRBJ2-7; D is ambiguous. Here the CDR3 reads CASSLFDGYEQYF. In DNA form, the CDR3 reads TGTGCCAGCAGCTTGTTTGATGGCTACGAGCAGTACTTC.